A selection of T cell receptor beta chains follows, all from one sample in a study of T cell clonotyping in hematopoietic cell transplantation. Profiled with immunoSEQ multiplex PCR; TCRdb holds only in-frame clones, not every one. The repertoire has about 45,000 clones, roughly 80% of them found once; the top ten carry roughly 5.5%. The material was peripheral blood mononuclear cells, obtained before stem cell transplant. Every receptor here comes from a man aged 55 to 70 with myelodysplastic syndrome. Some clones in this sample may be carry-over from other donors' samples. The CDR3 runs from the conserved cysteine through the conserved F or W. D genes are given only for firm matches. Rows may omit the clone size; those that give it use once, few, many or a size class.

CASSDNRQGSYNEQFF | TGTGCCAGCAGCGACAACAGGCAGGGGTCCTACAATGAGCAGTTCTTC | TRBJ2-1 | NA | TRBV9 | NA
CASSRALGRNAEAFF | TGTGCCAGCAGTCGCGCCTTGGGGAGAAACGCTGAAGCTTTCTTT | TRBJ1-1 | NA | TRBV6-5 | NA
CASSGQFIDTEAFF | TGTGCCAGTTCGGGACAGTTTATCGACACTGAAGCTTTCTTT | TRBJ1-1 | TRBD1 | TRBV19 | NA
CATSLESAPYYGYTF | TGTGCCACCAGCCTCGAAAGCGCACCTTACTATGGCTACACCTTC | TRBJ1-2 | NA | TRBV15 | NA
CASSLGLYEQYF | TGTGCCAGCAGCCTAGGACTCTACGAGCAGTACTTC | TRBJ2-7 | NA | TRBV5-4 | once
CATSRVGELQETQYF | TGTGCCACCAGCAGAGTGGGGGAACTCCAAGAGACCCAGTACTTC | TRBJ2-5 | NA | TRBV15 | NA
CASSLDRGSVGELFF | TGCGCCAGCAGCTTGGACAGGGGTTCTGTCGGGGAGCTGTTTTTT | TRBJ2-2 | TRBD1 | TRBV5-1 | NA
CAWVYNTEAFF | TGTGCCTGGGTTTATAACACTGAAGCTTTCTTT | TRBJ1-1 | NA | TRBV30 | NA
CASSEGNQPQHF | TGTGCCAGCAGTGAGGGAAACCAGCCCCAGCATTTT | TRBJ1-5 | NA | TRBV6-1 | NA
CASSLRGGEKPQHF | TGTGCCAGCAGCTTGCGAGGGGGCGAAAAGCCCCAGCATTTT | TRBJ1-5 | TRBD1 | TRBV5-8 | few
CASSLWDRGYEQYF | TGTGCCAGCAGCCTATGGGACAGGGGGTACGAGCAGTACTTC | TRBJ2-7 | TRBD1 | TRBV7-9 | NA
CASSRRDVFNYGYTF | TGTGCCAGCAGCCGTCGGGACGTTTTTAACTATGGCTACACCTTC | TRBJ1-2 | NA | TRBV11-2 | NA
CASSSHSPRGSQPQHF | TGTGCCAGCAGCTCCCACAGCCCCAGGGGGTCCCAGCCCCAGCATTTT | TRBJ1-5 | TRBD1 | TRBV7-2 | NA
CASSRDRKNTEAFF | TGTGCCAGCAGCCGGGACAGAAAGAACACTGAAGCTTTCTTT | TRBJ1-1 | TRBD1 | TRBV14 | NA
CASSAGTGWQPQHF | TGTGCCAGTAGCGCCGGGACAGGGTGGCAGCCCCAGCATTTT | TRBJ1-5 | TRBD1 | TRBV19 | once
CASRRGQGGEQFF | TGCGCCAGCAGGAGGGGACAGGGCGGTGAGCAGTTCTTC | TRBJ2-1 | TRBD1 | TRBV10-2 | NA
CASSRGQPNYGYTF | TGTGCCAGCAGCCGGGGACAGCCTAACTATGGCTACACCTTC | TRBJ1-2 | TRBD1 | TRBV6-5 | NA
CASSVEAGGWEQYF | TGTGCCAGCAGCGTAGAGGCGGGGGGGTGGGAGCAGTACTTC | TRBJ2-7 | TRBD2 | TRBV9 | once
CASSWTSGGALFF | TGTGCCAGCAGCTGGACTAGCGGGGGGGCTCTGTTCTTC | TRBJ2-1 | TRBD2 | TRBV9 | NA
CASSLWRGNGYTF | TGTGCCAGCAGCTTATGGAGGGGAAACGGCTACACCTTC | TRBJ1-2 | NA | TRBV7-2 | NA
CASSLSPFVAGTSGSNEQFF | TGTGCCAGCAGCTTATCTCCCTTTGTTGCGGGGACTAGCGGGTCCAATGAGCAGTTCTTC | TRBJ2-1 | TRBD2 | TRBV7-8 | once
CASRTTGAFSRGYTF | TGTGCCAGCAGAACGACAGGCGCCTTTTCTCGGGGCTACACCTTC | TRBJ1-2 | NA | TRBV28 | NA
CASSQGSQGTFSGANVLTF | TGCGCCAGCAGCCAAGGATCACAGGGCACGTTCTCTGGGGCCAACGTCCTGACTTTC | TRBJ2-6 | NA | TRBV4-1 | few
CASSLVGVWQPQHF | TGTGCCAGCAGCTTAGTGGGGGTATGGCAGCCCCAGCATTTT | TRBJ1-5 | NA | TRBV7-8 | few
CASSQQGGTGAQPQHF | TGTGCCAGCAGCCAACAGGGGGGGACAGGGGCCCAGCCCCAGCATTTT | TRBJ1-5 | TRBD1 | TRBV5-8 | NA
CASSEARGLAQLASRETQYF | TGTGCCAGCAGTGAAGCTAGAGGACTAGCCCAGCTAGCCTCCAGGGAGACCCAGTACTTC | TRBJ2-5 | TRBD2 | TRBV2 | once
CASLPRGGLGEQFF | TGTGCCAGCCTCCCCCGGGGGGGCCTAGGTGAGCAGTTCTTC | TRBJ2-1 | TRBD2 | TRBV19 | NA
CASELGTGTYEQYF | TGTGCCAGCGAACTAGGGACAGGGACCTACGAGCAGTACTTC | TRBJ2-7 | TRBD1 | TRBV7-6 | NA
CASSLGGGDRETQYF | TGTGCCAGCAGCTTAGGCGGTGGCGACCGGGAGACCCAGTACTTC | TRBJ2-5 | NA | TRBV7-2 | NA
CASPAGTGETQYF | TGTGCCAGCCCCGCGGGGACTGGGGAGACCCAGTACTTC | TRBJ2-5 | NA | TRBV28 | few
CASSFRDRGGYTF | TGTGCCAGCAGTTTTCGGGACAGGGGTGGCTACACCTTC | TRBJ1-2 | TRBD1 | TRBV28 | NA
CASSEAWTGQTQYF | TGTGCCAGCAGTGAAGCATGGACCGGGCAGACGCAGTATTTT | TRBJ2-3 | NA | TRBV2 | NA
CATSGENYGYTF | TGTGCCACCAGCGGGGAGAACTATGGCTACACCTTC | TRBJ1-2 | NA | TRBV15 | NA
CASSQWDRVNTEAFF | TGTGCCAGCAGCCAATGGGACAGGGTGAACACTGAAGCTTTCTTT | TRBJ1-1 | TRBD1 | TRBV5-6 | NA
CASSPRFDKQYSNQPQHF | TGTGCCAGCAGCCCTCGATTTGATAAGCAATATAGCAATCAGCCCCAGCATTTT | TRBJ1-5 | NA | TRBV9 | NA
CASSDAGQYEQYF | TGTGCCAGCAGTGATGCGGGACAGTACGAGCAGTACTTC | TRBJ2-7 | NA | TRBV2 | NA
CASSQEALENTEAFF | TGCGCCAGCAGCCAAGAGGCGCTAGAGAACACTGAAGCTTTCTTT | TRBJ1-1 | NA | TRBV4-3 | NA
CASSAKVGRGNQPQHF | TGTGCCAGTAGTGCGAAAGTAGGGAGGGGCAATCAGCCCCAGCATTTT | TRBJ1-5 | NA | TRBV19 | NA
CSVQHTMNTEAFF | TGCAGCGTCCAACACACTATGAACACTGAAGCTTTCTTT | TRBJ1-1 | NA | TRBV29-1 | NA
CAWNLQGGAYEQYF | TGTGCCTGGAATCTACAGGGGGGGGCCTACGAGCAGTACTTC | TRBJ2-7 | NA | TRBV30 | NA
CASKKGDGWGSEAFF | TGTGCCAGCAAGAAAGGGGACGGATGGGGGTCTGAAGCTTTCTTT | TRBJ1-1 | NA | TRBV2 | NA
CASRRDTSNQPQHF | TGTGCCAGCAGGAGGGACACTAGCAATCAGCCCCAGCATTTT | TRBJ1-5 | NA | TRBV6-5 | NA
CAISDRARGGKADTQYF | TGTGCCATCAGTGACCGCGCCAGGGGGGGAAAGGCAGATACGCAGTATTTT | TRBJ2-3 | NA | TRBV10-3 | NA
CAISREPNTEAFF | TGTGCCATCAGTAGGGAACCGAACACTGAAGCTTTCTTT | TRBJ1-1 | NA | TRBV10-3 | NA